This TCR beta chain was found in a study of T cells in Graves' hyperthyroidism and ophthalmopathy. Study-wide points: Blood held most thyroid clonotypes expanded above 0.001 frequency.

TCR beta CDR3 region amplification was performed from RNA transcripts. The primer set for the first-round RT-PCR of the TCR CDR3 was HTBI. TCRdb itself ran the multiplex PCR reads through MiXCR, one entry per CDR3 protein. The sample has around 350,000 distinct CDR3 sequences, approximately 25% seen once. PBMCs stemmed from less than 13 ml fresh peripheral blood. Trimming shortened V by 5 bases and J by 6 bases, and 10 bases separated the two germline ends. There are 13 residues in the CDR3. The germline V gene encodes CDR1 SEHNR and CDR2 FQNEAQ (reference sequence). With regard to this clonotype: Its cognate antigen is unknown.

This sequence joins TRBV7-9 and TRBJ1-4; D is unresolved. This receptor was obtained from a man in his forties or fifties with Graves' hyperthyroidism. Material: blood. CDR3 region: CASSPGGYEKLFF. The CDR3 coding sequence is TGTGCCAGCAGCCCCGGCGGCTATGAAAAACTGTTTTTT.